A single sample gave rise to the 3 T cell receptor beta chains below, sequenced in a study of shared clonotypes between healthy human individuals. Profiled with immunoSEQ multiplex PCR; TCRdb holds only in-frame clones, not every one. This sample carries around 2.1 million clones, about 93% of them seen once, and the ten largest clones take roughly 1.8%. Naive CD8 cells were CD45RO-negative, positively selected for CCR7, excluding terminally differentiated effector memory CD45RA+ cells. The sequencing sample was made of naive CD8+ T cells from PBMCs. The receptor set was obtained from a man between 18 and 29 years old in good health. Some clones in this sample may be carry-over from other donors' samples.

Written as DNA, the CDR3 is TGTGCCACCAGCAGAGAGACTACCTACAATGAGCAGTTCTTC. It encodes CATSRETTYNEQFF. The chain links TRBV15 to TRBJ2-1; possible D gene TRBD2, 5 bases. The CDR3 sequence is 14 residues long. V was trimmed by 0 bases and J by 2 bases, leaving 5 bases between them. Looked up from germline, CDR1 is LNHNV and CDR2 is YYDKDF (reference sequence).

The V gene is TRBV27, the J gene TRBJ2-7, with a weak D call TRBD2 (5 bases). The CDR3 has 13 residues. Germline CDR1 and CDR2: MNHEY and SMNVEV (reference sequence). Between the trimmed V and J ends, which lost 6 bases and 3 bases, there was a span of 12 bases. The CDR3 nucleotides are TGTGCCAGCAGCCTTGACGGGAACTACGAGCAGTACTTC. It specifies CASSLDGNYEQYF.

This chain uses TRBV5-8 with TRBJ1-5; D might be TRBD1 (5 bases). Germline CDR1 and CDR2: SGHTS and YDEGEE. The CDR3 is made up of 14 amino acids. V lost 5 bases and J lost 3, with 12 bases in between. The CDR3 spells CASSPRAVNQPQHF. For the CDR3, the DNA is TGTGCCAGCAGTCCCAGGGCAGTCAATCAGCCCCAGCATTTT.